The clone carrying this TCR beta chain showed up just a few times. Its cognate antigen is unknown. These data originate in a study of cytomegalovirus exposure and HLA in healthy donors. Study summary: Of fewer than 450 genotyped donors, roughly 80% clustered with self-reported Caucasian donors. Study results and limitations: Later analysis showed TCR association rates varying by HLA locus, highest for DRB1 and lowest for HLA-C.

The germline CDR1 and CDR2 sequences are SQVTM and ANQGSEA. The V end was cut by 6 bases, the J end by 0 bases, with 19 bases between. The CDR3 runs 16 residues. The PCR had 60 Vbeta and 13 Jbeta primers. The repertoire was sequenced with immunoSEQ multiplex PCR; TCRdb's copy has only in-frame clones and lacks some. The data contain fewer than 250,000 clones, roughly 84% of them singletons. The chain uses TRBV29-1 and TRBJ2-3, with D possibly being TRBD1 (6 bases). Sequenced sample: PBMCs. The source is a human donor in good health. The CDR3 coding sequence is TGCAGCGTCCTACCGACAGTACAGGGCAGCACAGATACGCAGTATTTT. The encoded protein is CSVLPTVQGSTDTQYF.